This TCR beta chain was observed in a study of shared clonotypes between healthy human individuals. Study results and caveats: Clonotypes not shared had lower generation probabilities than those common to all four donors.

Losses at the gene ends were 6 bases for V and 6 bases for J; bases not matched to a gene: 13. This CDR3 spans 15 amino acids. Per germline, CDR1 MNHNY and CDR2 SVGAGI (reference sequence). This clone was seen just once. Its specificity is not known. Using 200 ng DNA, roughly 33,000 T cell genomes, the sorted-subset replicate PCRs were run. Libraries were prepared by immunoSEQ multiplex PCR; TCRdb keeps only in-frame clonotypes and omits some of them. The table has more than 2 million clones, 85% to 95% seen once. The receptor was derived from a man in his late teens or twenties in good health. Input material: naive CD4+ T cells sorted from blood. Subset noted: CD45RA+ positively selected. The chain employs TRBV6-6 and TRBJ2-7, with 8 nucleotides matching TRBD1. CDR3 protein: CASSLRDRRESEQYF. CDR3 DNA: TGTGCCAGCAGCCTACGGGACAGGCGGGAATCCGAGCAGTACTTC.